Listed below are T cell receptor beta chains from one sample, sequenced in a study of T cells in Graves' hyperthyroidism and ophthalmopathy. TCRdb ran MiXCR on the multiplex PCR reads and lists one entry per CDR3 protein. The sample has 500,000 to 750,000 distinct CDR3 sequences, 46% seen once. The specimen was peripheral blood or thyroid tissue (not recorded which). The source is a young woman with Graves' hyperthyroidism. The CDR3 runs from the conserved cysteine through the conserved F or W. Fields, in order: V gene, D gene, clone size, J gene, CDR3 DNA, CDR3 protein. D genes are given only for firm matches. Clone size is shown for a subset of rows, as once, few, many or a class of expanded clone.

V gene: TRBV15; D gene: TRBD2; clone size: .; J gene: TRBJ2-5; CDR3 DNA: TGTGCCACCAGCAGAGTAGCGGGAGGAGGGCGTGAGACCCAGTACTTC; CDR3 protein: CATSRVAGGGRETQYF
V gene: TRBV29-1; D gene: .; clone size: .; J gene: TRBJ2-2; CDR3 DNA: TGCAGCGTTGGGGCCAAGGTAGGGGAGCTGTTTTTT; CDR3 protein: CSVGAKVGELFF
V gene: TRBV29-1; D gene: .; clone size: .; J gene: TRBJ2-7; CDR3 DNA: TGCAGCCACAAAGGGGGGGACGAGCAGTACTTC; CDR3 protein: CSHKGGDEQYF
V gene: TRBV29-1; D gene: TRBD1; clone size: .; J gene: TRBJ1-1; CDR3 DNA: TGCAGCGTTACACAGGGGGCATCGAAGGCTTTCTTT; CDR3 protein: CSVTQGASKAFF
V gene: TRBV20-1; D gene: .; clone size: many; J gene: TRBJ1-6; CDR3 DNA: TGCAGTGCTAGAGATACAGTGGCCGAGAGCTCCTATAATTCACCCCTCCACTTT; CDR3 protein: CSARDTVAESSYNSPLHF
V gene: TRBV5-1; D gene: TRBD1; clone size: .; J gene: TRBJ2-2; CDR3 DNA: TGCGCCAGCAGCCCGGACAGGGGGCCGAACACCGGGGAGCTGTTTTTT; CDR3 protein: CASSPDRGPNTGELFF
V gene: TRBV5-4; D gene: .; clone size: many; J gene: TRBJ2-7; CDR3 DNA: TGTGCCAGCAGCTTCGGACAGCAGGGCTACGAGCAGTACTTC; CDR3 protein: CASSFGQQGYEQYF
V gene: TRBV5-1; D gene: .; clone size: many; J gene: TRBJ2-2; CDR3 DNA: TGTGCCAGCAGCTTAGCAGCCGGGGAGCTGTTTTTT; CDR3 protein: CASSLAAGELFF
V gene: TRBV7-9; D gene: .; clone size: .; J gene: TRBJ2-7; CDR3 DNA: TGTGCCAGCAGCGTAGGGGCTGCCTACGAGCAGTACTTC; CDR3 protein: CASSVGAAYEQYF
V gene: TRBV7-4; D gene: .; clone size: .; J gene: TRBJ1-1; CDR3 DNA: TGTGCCAGCAGCCCAAGGGAGATAAACACTGAAGCTTTCTTT; CDR3 protein: CASSPREINTEAFF
V gene: TRBV29-1; D gene: .; clone size: .; J gene: TRBJ1-5; CDR3 DNA: TGCAGCGTTGAAGTTCAGAAAGCGGGGCAGCCTCAGCATTTT; CDR3 protein: CSVEVQKAGQPQHF
V gene: TRBV7-9; D gene: .; clone size: many; J gene: TRBJ1-3; CDR3 DNA: TGTGCCAGCAGCCCCCCCAGGGCTGGAAACACCATATATTTT; CDR3 protein: CASSPPRAGNTIYF
V gene: TRBV20-1; D gene: .; clone size: many; J gene: TRBJ2-5; CDR3 DNA: TGCAGTGCTAGACTTAGCCGAGAGACCCAGTACTTC; CDR3 protein: CSARLSRETQYF
V gene: TRBV6-1; D gene: TRBD1; clone size: .; J gene: TRBJ2-6; CDR3 DNA: TGTGCCAGCAGTCCCGGGACAGGGAACACCGGGGCCAACGTCCTGACTTTC; CDR3 protein: CASSPGTGNTGANVLTF
V gene: TRBV2; D gene: .; clone size: .; J gene: TRBJ2-1; CDR3 DNA: TGTGCCAGCAGTGGGCTAGCCTACAATGAGCAGTTCTTC; CDR3 protein: CASSGLAYNEQFF
V gene: TRBV20-1; D gene: .; clone size: once; J gene: TRBJ1-3; CDR3 DNA: TGCAGTGCTAGAGAGAGCTCTGGAAACACCATATATTTT; CDR3 protein: CSARESSGNTIYF
V gene: TRBV5-6; D gene: .; clone size: few; J gene: TRBJ2-4; CDR3 DNA: TGTGCCAGCAGCTTTTGGGGGGTCAAAAACATTCAGTACTTC; CDR3 protein: CASSFWGVKNIQYF
V gene: TRBV7-7; D gene: TRBD1; clone size: many; J gene: TRBJ2-7; CDR3 DNA: TGTGCCAGCAGCCAGGACAGGGGGTACGAGCAGTACTTC; CDR3 protein: CASSQDRGYEQYF
V gene: TRBV7-9; D gene: .; clone size: many; J gene: TRBJ2-7; CDR3 DNA: TGTGCCAGCAGCTCTACCTCAGAAAGCTCCTACGAGCAGTACTTC; CDR3 protein: CASSSTSESSYEQYF
V gene: TRBV6-5; D gene: TRBD2; clone size: many; J gene: TRBJ2-2; CDR3 DNA: TGTGCCAGCAGTTACGAACTAGCGATAGCGAACACCGGGGAGCTGTTTTTT; CDR3 protein: CASSYELAIANTGELFF
V gene: TRBV5-8; D gene: .; clone size: many; J gene: TRBJ1-1; CDR3 DNA: TGTGCCAGCAACTCCGCAGGGGCAGCCTTGAACACTGAAGCTTTCTTT; CDR3 protein: CASNSAGAALNTEAFF
V gene: TRBV7-3; D gene: TRBD2; clone size: .; J gene: TRBJ2-3; CDR3 DNA: TGTGCCAGCAGCTCCCGGGGACTAGCGTCTACGCAGTATTTT; CDR3 protein: CASSSRGLASTQYF
V gene: TRBV2; D gene: .; clone size: .; J gene: TRBJ2-5; CDR3 DNA: TGTGCCAGCAGCGGACTAGCGCTTCAAAGGACAGGGACGAGTCTCCAGACCCAGTACTTC; CDR3 protein: CASSGLALQRTGTSLQTQYF
V gene: TRBV29-1; D gene: TRBD1; clone size: .; J gene: TRBJ2-6; CDR3 DNA: TGCAGCGTTAGACAGGGAACTGGGGCCAACGTCCTGACTTTC; CDR3 protein: CSVRQGTGANVLTF
V gene: TRBV7-6; D gene: TRBD1; clone size: many; J gene: TRBJ2-7; CDR3 DNA: TGTGCCAGCAGCTTAGTAGGGACAGGAGATTACTACGAGCAGTACTTC; CDR3 protein: CASSLVGTGDYYEQYF
V gene: TRBV7-8; D gene: .; clone size: .; J gene: TRBJ1-1; CDR3 DNA: TGTGCCAGCAGCATCCTCAGCGGGGGAAGCACAGGCACTATGAACACTGAAGCTTTCTTT; CDR3 protein: CASSILSGGSTGTMNTEAFF
V gene: TRBV4-1; D gene: .; clone size: many; J gene: TRBJ2-7; CDR3 DNA: TGCGCCAGCAGCCGTGGGGTCCACGAGCAGTACTTC; CDR3 protein: CASSRGVHEQYF
V gene: TRBV3-1; D gene: .; clone size: few; J gene: TRBJ2-7; CDR3 DNA: TGTGCCAGCAGCCATGGGGGCCACGAGCAGTACTTC; CDR3 protein: CASSHGGHEQYF
V gene: TRBV20-1; D gene: .; clone size: many; J gene: TRBJ2-5; CDR3 DNA: TGCAGTGCTAGAAAAACAGCTCAAGAGACCCAGTACTTC; CDR3 protein: CSARKTAQETQYF
V gene: TRBV27; D gene: TRBD1; clone size: many; J gene: TRBJ1-6; CDR3 DNA: TGTGCCAGCACGGGACAGGGATTCTCACCCCTCCACTTT; CDR3 protein: CASTGQGFSPLHF
V gene: TRBV27; D gene: .; clone size: .; J gene: TRBJ2-5; CDR3 DNA: TGTGCCAGCAGTGCCAAAGGGGAGACCCAGTACTTC; CDR3 protein: CASSAKGETQYF
V gene: TRBV6-5; D gene: TRBD1; clone size: many; J gene: TRBJ2-7; CDR3 DNA: TGTGCCAGCAGTGGAACAGGGGGACCCTACGAGCAGTACTTC; CDR3 protein: CASSGTGGPYEQYF
V gene: TRBV5-4; D gene: .; clone size: many; J gene: TRBJ1-2; CDR3 DNA: TGTGCCAGCATGGGCCCTAACTATGGCTACACCTTC; CDR3 protein: CASMGPNYGYTF
V gene: TRBV7-6; D gene: .; clone size: .; J gene: TRBJ2-7; CDR3 DNA: TGTGCCAGCAGCTTAGCACCCTCCTGCGAGCAGTACTTC; CDR3 protein: CASSLAPSCEQYF
V gene: TRBV14; D gene: .; clone size: many; J gene: TRBJ1-1; CDR3 DNA: TGTGCCAGCAGCCAAGAACGAACCTACCTGAACACTGAAGCTTTCTTT; CDR3 protein: CASSQERTYLNTEAFF
V gene: TRBV24-1; D gene: TRBD1; clone size: many; J gene: TRBJ1-1; CDR3 DNA: TGTGCCACCAGTGATGGGACAGGAATGAACACTGAAGCTTTCTTT; CDR3 protein: CATSDGTGMNTEAFF
V gene: TRBV29-1; D gene: .; clone size: .; J gene: TRBJ1-5; CDR3 DNA: TGCAGCGCCGGACACAGCAATCAGCCCCAGCATTTT; CDR3 protein: CSAGHSNQPQHF
V gene: TRBV5-1; D gene: TRBD2; clone size: .; J gene: TRBJ2-7; CDR3 DNA: TGCGCCAGCAGCGGACTAGCGGGAGTGCGCGAGCAGTACTTC; CDR3 protein: CASSGLAGVREQYF
V gene: TRBV4-1; D gene: TRBD1; clone size: many; J gene: TRBJ2-3; CDR3 DNA: TGCGCCAGCAGCCAAATTCCGGGACAGGGATCAGATACGCAGTATTTT; CDR3 protein: CASSQIPGQGSDTQYF
V gene: TRBV24-1; D gene: TRBD1; clone size: once; J gene: TRBJ2-5; CDR3 DNA: TGTGCCACCAGTGATCAAGGGGGCGGGGAGACCCAGTACTTC; CDR3 protein: CATSDQGGGETQYF
V gene: TRBV7-9; D gene: .; clone size: .; J gene: TRBJ2-7; CDR3 DNA: TGTGCCAGCAGCTCCGCCCCCCTGTCGTCTGGAAACGAGCAGTACTTC; CDR3 protein: CASSSAPLSSGNEQYF
V gene: TRBV20-1; D gene: TRBD1; clone size: .; J gene: TRBJ2-7; CDR3 DNA: TGCAGTGCTAGCAGGGGGACAGGGTTTCGGAATGAGCAGTACTTC; CDR3 protein: CSASRGTGFRNEQYF